The 30 T cell receptor beta chains given below trace back to one sample, sequenced in a study of CD8 T cells in Susac syndrome. RNA, at roughly 0.5 to 1 ug, was reverse transcribed with random hexamers. TCRdb ran MiXCR on the immunoSEQ multiplex PCR reads and lists one entry per CDR3 protein. The sample shows around 160,000 distinct CDR3 sequences, just over 90% of them seen only once. Sequencing was performed on CD4+ T cells from PBMCs. The receptors derive from a human donor in good health.

The chain links TRBV6-1 to TRBJ2-5; TRBD2 matches 8 bases. The CDR3 totals 16 residues. Germline values: CDR1 MNHNS, CDR2 SASEGT. V gave up 7 bases and J gave up 2 bases; unmatched junction bases: 12. CDR3 sequence (DNA): TGTGCCAGCAACCCTCGGGCGGGGGGAAGGCAAGAGACCCAGTACTTC. As protein: CASNPRAGGRQETQYF.

The J gene is TRBJ2-7, the V gene TRBV29-1; a possible D gene is TRBD1 (6 bases). Germline V lookup: CDR1 SQVTM, CDR2 ANQGSEA. The V and J ends lost 5 bases and 5 bases respectively, with 7 bases between them. This CDR3 spans 10 amino acids. DNA of the CDR3: TGCAGCGTTACAGGGAACGAGCAGTACTTC. Translating gives CSVTGNEQYF.

This chain uses TRBV15 with TRBJ1-1; D may be TRBD1 (6 bases). Germline V gene sequence: CDR1 LNHNV, CDR2 YYDKDF (reference sequence). Trimming removed 2 bases from V and 0 bases from J, with 19 bases in between. The CDR3 spans 18 residues. CDR3 region: CATSRTEGGTFLNTEAFF. CDR3 DNA: TGTGCCACCAGCAGAACGGAGGGCGGGACATTCCTGAACACTGAAGCTTTCTTT. The variable domain in full, with the rest retrieved from reference TRBV15 and TRBJ1-1, is DAMVIQNPRYQVTQFGKPVTLSCSQTLNHNVMYWYQQKSSQAPKLLFHYYDKDFNNEADTPDNFQSRRPNTSFCFLDIRSPGLGDTAMYLCATSRTEGGTFLNTEAFFGQGTRLTVV.

The chain links TRBV9 to TRBJ2-2; possibly TRBD2 for D (6 bases). Germline V gene lookup returns CDR1 SGDLS and CDR2 YYNGEE. Trimming stripped 2 bases from V and 2 bases from J, with 10 bases between. The CDR3 is 15 residues long. The DNA for the CDR3 is TGTGCCAGCAGCGTTCGGGGGTCCAACACCGGGGAGCTGTTTTTT. This translates into CASSVRGSNTGELFF.

The gene calls are TRBV2 and TRBJ2-4, with D hard to call. The CDR3 runs 12 residues. CDR1 and CDR2 from the germline V gene are SNHLY and FYNNEI. The V gene lost 11 bases and the J gene lost 0 bases, with 8 bases spanning the gap. DNA for the CDR3: TGTGCCGCCGCGATAGCCAAAAACATTCAGTACTTC. It encodes CAAAIAKNIQYF.

In this sample, this clonotype turned up once. The chain is built from TRBV24-1 and TRBJ1-5, with D unresolved. The V end was cut by 6 bases, the J end by 5 bases, with 13 bases between. Per germline, CDR1 KGHDR and CDR2 SFDVKD. The CDR3 consists of 14 residues. CDR3 coding DNA: TGTGCCACCAGTAGCGGAAGTTCATATCAGCCCCAGCATTTT. Amino acids: CATSSGSSYQPQHF.

The V and J genes are TRBV7-2 and TRBJ1-5; D gene unclear. V lost 7 bases and J 3 bases, leaving 16 bases between the germline ends. The CDR3 consists of 15 residues. The V gene's germline CDR1 is SGHTA and CDR2 FQGNSA. In DNA form, the CDR3 reads TGTGCCAGCACCCTTCTTCTGTCCCCCAATCAGCCCCAGCATTTT. Protein: CASTLLLSPNQPQHF.

With respect to this clonotype: At one boundary the junction diverges from the germline segment, which might be a read error. The V call is TRBV4-1, the J call TRBJ2-5, with 9 bases that match TRBD1. CDR3 length: 15 residues. Germline CDR1 MGHRA, CDR2 YSYEKL. This CDR3 is CASSPEGQGRETQYF. The CDR3 region has the DNA TGTGCCAGCAGCCCGGAAGGACAGGGGCGAGAGACCCAGTACTTC.

V gene TRBV20-1 combines with J gene TRBJ2-7; 7 bases map to TRBD2. Unmatched junction bases numbered 18, after V lost 0 bases and J lost 1 base. The CDR3 has 19 residues. Germline CDR1 is DFQATT and CDR2 is SNEGSKA (reference sequence). The CDR3 DNA follows: TGCAGTGCTAGAGAAATTCTACCTGAGTGGGGGGGTAGGTCCTACGAGCAGTACTTC. It is translated as CSAREILPEWGGRSYEQYF.

The chain has TRBV6-5 and TRBJ2-5; 12 bases align to TRBD1. The CDR3 consists of 14 residues. J gave up 5 bases and V 6 bases, and 4 bases lay outside the gene matches. Germline V lookup: CDR1 MNHEY, CDR2 SVGAGI. The CDR3 DNA follows: TGTGCCAGCAGGGGGACAGGGGGCAGGGAGACCCAGTACTTC. Translated: CASRGTGGRETQYF.

The genes are TRBV19 and TRBJ1-5; TRBD1 aligns across 10 bases. V gave up 8 bases and J gave up 4 bases; unmatched junction bases: 5. This CDR3 has 14 amino acids. Germline CDR1 is LNHDA and CDR2 is SQIVND (reference sequence). CDR3 sequence reads: CASAGTGANQPQHF. CDR3 nucleotides: TGTGCCAGTGCCGGGACAGGGGCAAATCAGCCCCAGCATTTT.

The chain is built from TRBV7-6 and TRBJ2-5; maybe TRBD2 (5 bases). Germline lookup yields CDR1 SGHVS and CDR2 FNYEAQ. V dropped 5 bases and J dropped 9 bases, with 16 bases sitting between them. The CDR3 covers 13 residues. The CDR3 here is CASSPRESSSQYF. The CDR3 bases are TGTGCCAGCAGCCCCCGGGAATCCAGCTCCCAGTACTTC.

On this clonotype: Here the CDR3 omits its conserved ending phenylalanine or tryptophan, so a read error is the likely source. The DNA of the CDR3 is TGTGCCAGCACGAGGGGGAGGGACACCGGGGAGCTGTTTCTT. Its translation: CASTRGRDTGELFL. The V and J genes are TRBV2 and TRBJ2-2; maybe TRBD2 (7 bases). Germline CDR1 is SNHLY and CDR2 is FYNNEI. The CDR3 is 14 amino acids. With 7 bases removed from V and 3 bases from J, the gap between germline ends came to 12 bases.

This rearrangement joins TRBV2 to TRBJ1-2; tentatively, D is TRBD1 (6 bases). CDR3 size: 13 residues. Per germline, CDR1 SNHLY and CDR2 FYNNEI. V lost 2 bases and J 8 bases, leaving 12 bases between the germline ends. DNA for the CDR3: TGTGCCAGCAGTGAACAGGGGCAAGGGGGCTACACCTTC. It specifies CASSEQGQGGYTF.

CDR3: CASSLPLSNQPQHF. The DNA for the CDR3 is TGTGCCAGCAGCCTACCCTTGAGCAATCAGCCCCAGCATTTT. The V and J genes are TRBV7-2 and TRBJ1-5; the D is unclear. Deletions cut 5 bases from V and 1 base from J, with 9 bases between. CDR1 SGHTA and CDR2 FQGNSA come from the germline V gene. The length of the CDR3 is 14 residues.

The chain couples TRBV2 to TRBJ2-2; tentatively, D is TRBD1 (6 bases). The V and J ends lost 6 bases and 8 bases respectively, with 13 bases between them. Germline V gene data show CDR1 as SNHLY and CDR2 as FYNNEI. The CDR3 is 13 amino acids. CDR3 protein: CASRQGPRGELFF. CDR3 sequence (DNA): TGTGCCAGCAGACAGGGTCCCCGAGGGGAGCTGTTTTTT.

V is TRBV12-3 or TRBV12-4 and J is TRBJ1-2; 11 bases line up with TRBD1. Trimming took 2 bases from V and 12 from J; bases not matched to a gene: 8. The CDR3 contains 14 residues. Written as DNA, the CDR3 is TGTGCCAGCAGTTTATCGATCTCGGGACAGGGGGACACCTTC. The encoded protein is CASSLSISGQGDTF.

The chain recombines TRBV6-2 or TRBV6-3 with TRBJ1-1; tentatively, D is TRBD1 (6 bases). The CDR3 has 14 amino acids. The V gene lost 6 bases and the J gene lost 2 bases, with 13 bases spanning the gap. Germline V gene lookup returns CDR1 MNHEY and CDR2 SVGEGT. The CDR3 DNA reads as TGTGCCAGCAGAAGGACAGCAAGAAACACTGAAGCTTTCTTT. This translates into CASRRTARNTEAFF.

J is TRBJ2-3 and V is TRBV5-1; 7 nucleotides align to TRBD2. The CDR3 loop spans 14 amino acids. The V gene end was trimmed by 0 bases and the J gene end by 4 bases; junction bases not matched to a gene: 2. Germline values: CDR1 SGHRS, CDR2 YFSETQ. The CDR3 nucleotides are TGCGCCAGCAGCTTGGGACTAGCATCAGATACGCAGTATTTT. Translated, it gives CASSLGLASDTQYF.

The CDR3: CASSLRDNQPQHF. The CDR3 region has the DNA TGTGCCAGCAGCCTCAGGGACAATCAGCCCCAGCATTTT. V usage is TRBV7-3 and J usage is TRBJ1-5, with D maybe TRBD1 (5 bases). Trimming pared 5 bases from V and 3 bases from J, leaving 8 bases between. The CDR3 consists of 13 residues. From germline, CDR1 is SGHTA and CDR2 FQGTGA.

V gene TRBV29-1 combines with J gene TRBJ1-3; D not resolved. CDR1 and CDR2 (germline): SQVTM, ANQGSEA. This CDR3 spans 13 amino acids. Trimming stripped 7 bases from V and 0 bases from J, with 10 bases between. The CDR3 DNA sequence: TGCAGCGCGGAGGTGAACTCTGGAAACACCATATATTTT. As protein: CSAEVNSGNTIYF.

The rearrangement links TRBV3-1 to TRBJ1-2; no definite D call. The CDR3 is 15 amino acids. The germline V gene encodes CDR1 LGHDT and CDR2 YNNKEL (reference sequence). Between the trimmed V and J ends, which lost 4 bases and 4 bases, there was a span of 16 bases. The CDR3 here is CASSLFDRRTYGYTF. In DNA form, the CDR3 reads TGTGCCAGCAGCCTCTTTGACCGACGGACCTATGGCTACACCTTC.

V gene TRBV3-1 combines with J gene TRBJ2-6, with D unclear. Germline V gene lookup returns CDR1 LGHDT and CDR2 YNNKEL (reference sequence). This CDR3 is built from 16 residues. V lost 6 bases to trimming and J lost 0 bases, with 12 bases between them. The CDR3 DNA follows: TGTGCCAGCAGTGGCCGAACGTTCTCTGGGGCCAACGTCCTGACTTTC. This sequence encodes CASSGRTFSGANVLTF.

This clonotype was detected once. The genes are TRBV29-1 and TRBJ1-5, with a possible D match to TRBD1 (6 bases). This CDR3 contains 13 residues. The V end was cut by 4 bases, the J end by 10 bases, with 17 bases between. CDR1 is SQVTM, CDR2 ANQGSEA, per germline. The CDR3 region has the DNA TGCAGCGTTGTGGGGGCATTCGGCGAACCCCAGCATTTT. This sequence encodes CSVVGAFGEPQHF.

This clonotype showed up just once. This chain uses TRBV19 with TRBJ2-7, with D possibly TRBD1 on 6 matching bases. CDR3 length: 14 residues. With 9 bases removed from V and 2 bases from J, the gap between germline ends came to 17 bases. The germline gives CDR1 LNHDA, CDR2 SQIVND (reference sequence). This chain's CDR3 is CASSGVGATYEQYF. The DNA of the CDR3 is TGTGCCAGCTCAGGGGTAGGGGCCACCTACGAGCAGTACTTC. Full variable domain (remainder filled in from reference TRBV19 and TRBJ2-7): DGGITQSPKYLFRKEGQNVTLSCEQNLNHDAMYWYRQDPGQGLRLIYYSQIVNDFQKGDIAEGYSVSREKKESFPLTVTSAQKNPTAFYLCASSGVGATYEQYFGPGTRLTVT.

The V gene is TRBV30, the J gene TRBJ2-3, with TRBD2 matching 7 bases. The CDR3 runs 14 residues. J was trimmed by 2 bases and V by 4 bases; bases with no gene match: 6. The germline V gene encodes CDR1 GTSNPN and CDR2 SVGIG (reference sequence). The CDR3 DNA follows: TGTGCCTGGAATCGAGCGGGGAACACAGATACGCAGTATTTT. Encoded protein: CAWNRAGNTDTQYF.

The CDR3 sequence is CSAPSGSLNTEAFF. The CDR3 DNA is TGCAGTGCCCCCAGCGGGAGCCTCAACACTGAAGCTTTCTTT. The V gene is TRBV20-1, the J gene TRBJ1-1, with D hard to call. The V gene's germline CDR1 is DFQATT and CDR2 SNEGSKA (reference sequence). V was trimmed by 6 bases and J by 2 bases, leaving 16 bases between them. The CDR3 has 14 amino acids.

This clonotype was recorded a few times. The chain couples TRBV29-1 to TRBJ1-5; D remains unclear. This CDR3 is built from 13 residues. In germline, CDR1 is SQVTM, CDR2 ANQGSEA. V dropped 0 bases and J dropped 7 bases, with 10 bases sitting between them. CDR3 region: CSVEEGGGQPQHF. The CDR3 DNA sequence: TGCAGCGTTGAAGAGGGTGGAGGACAGCCCCAGCATTTT. The complete variable domain, with remaining parts taken from reference TRBV29-1 and TRBJ1-5, reads SAVISQKPSRDICQRGTSLTIQCQVDSQVTMMFWYRQQPGQSLTLIATANQGSEATYESGFVIDKFPISRPNLTFSTLTVSNMSPEDSSIYLCSVEEGGGQPQHFGDGTRLSIL.

This clonotype was counted only a few times. This chain uses TRBV6-5 with TRBJ1-3; D uncertain. The CDR3 is 17 residues long. Germline-derived CDR1 and CDR2 are MNHEY and SVGAGI. V lost 0 bases to trimming and J lost 7 bases, with 19 bases between them. The CDR3 DNA follows: TGTGCCAGCAGTTACTCGGAGGGAGTAGAAGATGGGAACACCATATATTTT. It is translated as CASSYSEGVEDGNTIYF.

The chain carries TRBV29-1 and TRBJ1-2; 7 nucleotides line up with TRBD1. CDR3 size: 14 residues. The V segment lost 5 bases and the J segment 4 bases; nucleotides outside the gene matches: 10. CDR1 is SQVTM, CDR2 ANQGSEA, per germline. The CDR3 is CSVSDRPRVYGYTF. DNA for the CDR3: TGCAGCGTTTCGGACAGGCCGCGGGTCTATGGCTACACCTTC.